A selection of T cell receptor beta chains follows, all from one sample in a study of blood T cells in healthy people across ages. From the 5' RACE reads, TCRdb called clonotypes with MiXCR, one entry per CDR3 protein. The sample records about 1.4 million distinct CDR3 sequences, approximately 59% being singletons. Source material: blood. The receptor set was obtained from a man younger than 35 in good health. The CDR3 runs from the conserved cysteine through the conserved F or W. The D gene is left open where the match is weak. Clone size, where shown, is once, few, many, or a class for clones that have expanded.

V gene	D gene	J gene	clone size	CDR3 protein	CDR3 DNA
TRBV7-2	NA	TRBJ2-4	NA	CASSLESVGRNIQYF	TGTGCCAGCAGCTTAGAGTCGGTGGGTAGGAACATTCAGTACTTC
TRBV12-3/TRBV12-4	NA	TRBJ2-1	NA	CASSFDKGQQFF	TGTGCCAGCAGTTTTGACAAGGGGCAGCAGTTCTTC
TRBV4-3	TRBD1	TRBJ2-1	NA	CASSPTTGGGSSYNEQFF	TGCGCCAGCAGCCCAACAACAGGGGGCGGCAGCTCCTACAATGAGCAGTTCTTC
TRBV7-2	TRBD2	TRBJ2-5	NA	CASSKWTSYNEQYF	TGTGCCAGCAGCAAATGGACTAGTTACAATGAGCAGTACTTC
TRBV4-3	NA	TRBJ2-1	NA	CASSQDWRNEQFF	TGCGCCAGCAGCCAAGACTGGAGAAATGAGCAGTTCTTC
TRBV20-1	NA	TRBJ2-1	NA	CSARGPPQFF	TGCAGTGCTAGAGGCCCTCCCCAGTTCTTC
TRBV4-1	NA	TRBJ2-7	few	CASSQDRLAGMLTYEQYF	TGCGCCAGCAGCCAAGATAGGTTAGCAGGGATGCTGACCTACGAGCAGTACTTC
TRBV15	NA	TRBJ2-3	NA	CATSGDAAVTQYF	TGTGCCACCAGCGGTGACGCCGCTGTTACGCAGTATTTT
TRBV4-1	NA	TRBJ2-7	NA	CASGAVVGDYEQYF	TGCGCCAGCGGCGCGGTAGTGGGGGATTACGAGCAGTACTTC
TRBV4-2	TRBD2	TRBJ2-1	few	CASSPLAGAGDEQFF	TGTGCCAGCAGCCCGCTAGCGGGCGCCGGGGATGAGCAGTTCTTC